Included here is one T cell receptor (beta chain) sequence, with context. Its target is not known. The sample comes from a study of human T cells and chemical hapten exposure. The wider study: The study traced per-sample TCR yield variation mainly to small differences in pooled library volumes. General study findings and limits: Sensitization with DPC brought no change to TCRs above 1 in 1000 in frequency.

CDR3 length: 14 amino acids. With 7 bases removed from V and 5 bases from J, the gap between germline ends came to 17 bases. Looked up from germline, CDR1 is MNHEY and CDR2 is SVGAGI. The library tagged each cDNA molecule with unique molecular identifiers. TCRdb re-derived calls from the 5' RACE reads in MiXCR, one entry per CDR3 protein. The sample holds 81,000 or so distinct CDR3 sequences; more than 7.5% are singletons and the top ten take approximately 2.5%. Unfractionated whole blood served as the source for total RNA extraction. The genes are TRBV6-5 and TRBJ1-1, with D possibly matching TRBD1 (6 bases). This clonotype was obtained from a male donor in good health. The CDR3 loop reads CASTYRQGGTEAFF. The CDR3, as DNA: TGTGCCAGCACCTACCGGCAAGGGGGGACTGAAGCTTTCTTT.